A selection of T cell receptor beta chains follows, all from one sample in a study of blood T cells in healthy people across ages. TCRdb ran MiXCR on the 5' RACE reads and lists one entry per CDR3 protein. This sample has fewer than 750,000 distinct CDR3 sequences, with approximately 52% found just once. Sequencing was carried out using blood. All receptors derive from a woman at least 80 years old in good health. Both conserved end residues are part of each CDR3. D genes are given only for firm matches. Clone size is given for some rows only: seen once, a few or many times, or a class if the clone is expanded.

>-|TRBV7-9|-|15|TRBJ2-6
CASSYPASGANVLTF
TGTGCCAGCAGCTACCCAGCGTCTGGGGCCAACGTCCTGACTTTC
>-|TRBV12-3/TRBV12-4|TRBD2|20|TRBJ2-7
CASSFPSKRGGGSGHNEQYF
TGTGCCAGCAGCTTCCCGTCTAAACGGGGCGGGGGGTCAGGGCACAATGAGCAGTACTTC
>-|TRBV4-2|TRBD1|17|TRBJ2-2
CASSQPGQGTNTGELFF
TGTGCCAGCAGCCAACCGGGACAGGGGACAAACACCGGGGAGCTGTTTTTT
>many|TRBV2|TRBD2|14|TRBJ2-1
CASIWLAGSNEQFF
TGTGCCAGCATCTGGCTAGCGGGATCCAATGAGCAGTTCTTC
>-|TRBV29-1|-|12|TRBJ2-7
CSAGEFSYEQYF
TGCAGCGCCGGGGAATTCTCCTACGAGCAGTACTTC
>-|TRBV29-1|-|12|TRBJ2-5
CSAGSLRETQYF
TGCAGCGCTGGCTCATTGCGAGAGACCCAGTACTTC
>many|TRBV10-3|TRBD1|15|TRBJ1-2
CAILPGTGNRGGYTF
TGTGCCATCCTTCCCGGGACAGGGAATCGGGGTGGCTACACCTTC
>-|TRBV5-1|TRBD1|14|TRBJ1-2
CASSPGDSSIGYTF
TGCGCCAGCAGCCCAGGGGACAGCTCGATAGGCTACACCTTC
>few|TRBV12-3/TRBV12-4|TRBD1|14|TRBJ1-4
CASSLLQGNEKLFF
TGTGCCAGCAGTTTATTACAGGGGAATGAAAAACTGTTTTTT
>many|TRBV4-1|TRBD1|16|TRBJ1-4
CASSPRPGTGDEKLFF
TGCGCCAGCAGCCCCCGTCCCGGGACAGGGGATGAAAAACTGTTTTTT
>few|TRBV12-3/TRBV12-4|-|15|TRBJ2-3
CASSSWGQGTDTQYF
TGTGCCAGCAGTTCTTGGGGGCAGGGCACAGATACGCAGTATTTT
>-|TRBV7-2|TRBD2|17|TRBJ2-3
CASSSSVAGADTGTQYF
TGTGCCAGCAGTTCATCTGTAGCGGGAGCGGATACAGGTACGCAGTATTTT
>-|TRBV5-1|-|15|TRBJ2-1
CASSLIAGQNNEQFF
TGCGCCAGCAGCCTTATTGCGGGACAGAACAATGAGCAGTTCTTC
>many|TRBV9|-|16|TRBJ2-3
CASSVGASHGTDTQYF
TGTGCCAGCAGCGTAGGAGCTAGCCACGGCACAGATACGCAGTATTTT
>-|TRBV7-2|TRBD2|16|TRBJ2-1
CASSLGTSGILHEQFF
TGTGCCAGCAGCCTCGGGACTAGCGGGATTCTCCATGAGCAGTTCTTC
>-|TRBV6-6|-|12|TRBJ2-7
CASSNGVYEQYF
TGTGCCAGCAGTAATGGAGTCTACGAGCAGTACTTC
>-|TRBV5-1|-|14|TRBJ1-1
CASSAGAGWTEAFF
TGCGCCAGCAGCGCCGGTGCGGGTTGGACTGAAGCTTTCTTT
>many|TRBV29-1|-|12|TRBJ1-1
CSVLQGYTEAFF
TGCAGCGTACTACAGGGCTACACTGAAGCTTTCTTT
>many|TRBV29-1|TRBD1|12|TRBJ2-7
CSMTTGGEEQYF
TGCAGCATGACGACAGGGGGCGAGGAGCAGTACTTC
>-|TRBV7-8|-|13|TRBJ2-7
CASSLAATYEQYF
TGTGCCAGCAGCTTAGCGGCTACCTACGAGCAGTACTTC
>few|TRBV18|-|15|TRBJ1-6
CASSGGQAANSPLHF
TGTGCCAGCTCGGGGGGGCAGGCCGCCAATTCACCCCTCCACTTT
>few|TRBV7-2|-|10|TRBJ1-2
CASSLRGVTF
TGTGCCAGCAGCTTACGGGGCGTCACCTTC
>-|TRBV6-2/TRBV6-3|-|14|TRBJ1-1
CASSINNRYTEAFF
TGTGCCAGCAGCATCAACAACAGGTACACTGAAGCTTTCTTT
>few|TRBV2|-|15|TRBJ2-7
CASRFSGTGAYEQYF
TGTGCCAGCAGGTTTAGCGGCACAGGGGCCTACGAGCAGTACTTC
>-|TRBV2|TRBD2|15|TRBJ2-1
CASSEISGNYNEQFF
TGTGCCAGCAGTGAGATTAGCGGGAACTACAATGAGCAGTTCTTC
>-|TRBV12-3/TRBV12-4|-|15|TRBJ2-5
CVSSFPHGVQETQYF
TGTGTCAGCAGTTTCCCCCACGGGGTCCAAGAGACCCAGTACTTC
>many|TRBV28|-|16|TRBJ2-6
CASSLADLSGANVLTF
TGTGCCAGCAGTTTGGCAGATCTCTCTGGGGCCAACGTCCTGACTTTC
>-|TRBV12-3/TRBV12-4|TRBD1|14|TRBJ2-7
CASSNAGTAYEQYF
TGTGCCAGCAGTAACGCCGGGACAGCCTACGAGCAGTACTTC
>few|TRBV30|-|11|TRBJ2-7
CAWSQSYEQYF
TGTGCCTGGAGTCAGTCCTACGAGCAGTACTTC
>-|TRBV3-1|TRBD2|15|TRBJ2-1
CASSLTSGSGNEQFF
TGTGCCAGCAGCCTGACTAGCGGGAGCGGCAATGAGCAGTTCTTC
>-|TRBV4-1|-|13|TRBJ2-1
CASSQDYNNEQFF
TGCGCCAGCAGCCAAGATTACAACAATGAGCAGTTCTTC
>-|TRBV29-1|TRBD1|14|TRBJ2-7
CSVTTGTGVNEQYF
TGCAGCGTTACAACGGGGACAGGGGTGAATGAGCAGTACTTC
>-|TRBV5-1|-|15|TRBJ2-5
CASSLPLGTGNEQYF
TGCGCCAGCAGCCTCCCACTAGGGACTGGGAATGAGCAGTACTTC
>-|TRBV7-6|-|13|TRBJ2-7
CASSLGPNHEQYF
TGTGCCAGCAGCCTGGGACCTAACCACGAGCAGTACTTC
>many|TRBV4-1|-|15|TRBJ1-1
CASSQDRQPNTEAFF
TGCGCCAGCAGCCAAGATCGTCAGCCGAACACTGAAGCTTTCTTT
>-|TRBV29-1|-|13|TRBJ2-1
CSATKSSYNEQFF
TGCAGTGCTACTAAGAGCTCCTACAATGAGCAGTTCTTC
>-|TRBV12-3/TRBV12-4|TRBD1|17|TRBJ2-1
CASQSLRGPDSRHEQFF
TGTGCCAGCCAAAGTTTAAGGGGGCCGGACAGCCGCCATGAGCAGTTCTTC
>-|TRBV5-5|-|13|TRBJ2-7
CASGLGGDYEQYF
TGTGCCAGCGGCCTCGGCGGGGACTACGAGCAGTACTTC